In this sample, the clone carrying this T cell receptor (beta chain) turned up a few times. CDR1 is SQVTM and CDR2 is ANQGSEA in the germline V gene. The V gene end was trimmed by 5 bases and the J gene end by 3 bases; junction bases not matched to a gene: 5. The CDR3 totals 14 residues. TCRdb re-called the 5' RACE reads through MiXCR, storing one row per CDR3 protein. The sample yields approximately 430,000 distinct CDR3 sequences, 20% to 25% seen once. The sample is drawn from a study of T-cell memory formation after mild COVID-19. The gene calls are TRBV29-1 and TRBJ2-5; 11 nucleotides agree with TRBD2. Input material: PBMCs or a T cell subset sorted from them (not recorded which). The TCR originated in an adult woman who had mild COVID-19 (a few samples of this study predate the infection). Cell type and time point are not known. CDR3: CSVRLAGNEETQYF. The CDR3 DNA sequence: TGCAGCGTTAGACTAGCGGGGAATGAAGAGACCCAGTACTTC.